This T cell receptor beta chain was observed in a study of cytomegalovirus exposure and HLA in healthy donors. Study-level points and caveats: Presence/absence results assume similar sequencing depth per donor, which may not hold.

Though nominally healthy at sampling, donors likely had unrecorded immune exposures. This clone came up once. The antigen remains unidentified. This CDR3 is 14 amino acids long. The germline V and J ends were trimmed by 1 base and 8 bases, with 12 bases remaining between them. Germline lookup yields CDR1 SEHNR and CDR2 FQNEAQ (reference sequence). The PCR ran on 60 Vbeta and 13 Jbeta primers. The protocol was immunoSEQ multiplex PCR, while the TCRdb copy is restricted to in-frame clones and leaves out a portion. Of 120,000 to 150,000 clones detected, roughly three quarters appear once; the ten largest clones hold 4% to 5.5%.

The chain is built from TRBV7-9 and TRBJ2-1, with a weak D call TRBD2 (5 bases). Sequencing was carried out using PBMCs. This clonotype was obtained from a man aged 55-75 years in good health and CMV-seronegative. CDR3 sequence (DNA): TGTGCCAGCAGCTTAGTCCCCACGAGGGATGAGCAGTTCTTC. Amino acid sequence: CASSLVPTRDEQFF.